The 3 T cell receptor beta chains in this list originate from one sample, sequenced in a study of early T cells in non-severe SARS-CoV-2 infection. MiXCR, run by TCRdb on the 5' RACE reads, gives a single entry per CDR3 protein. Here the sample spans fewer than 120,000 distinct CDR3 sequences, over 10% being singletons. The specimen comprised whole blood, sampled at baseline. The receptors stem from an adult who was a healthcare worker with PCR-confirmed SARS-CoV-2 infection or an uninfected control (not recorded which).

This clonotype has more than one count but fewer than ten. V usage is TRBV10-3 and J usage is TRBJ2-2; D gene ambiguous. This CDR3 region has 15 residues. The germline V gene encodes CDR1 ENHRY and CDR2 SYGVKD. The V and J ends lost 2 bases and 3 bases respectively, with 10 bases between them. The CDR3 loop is CAISEGVGDTGELFF. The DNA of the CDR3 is TGTGCCATCAGTGAGGGGGTTGGTGACACCGGGGAGCTGTTTTTT.

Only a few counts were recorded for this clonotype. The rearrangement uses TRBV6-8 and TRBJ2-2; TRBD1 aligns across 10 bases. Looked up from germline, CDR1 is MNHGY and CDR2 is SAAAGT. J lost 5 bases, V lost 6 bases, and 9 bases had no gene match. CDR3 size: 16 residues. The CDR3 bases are TGTGCCAGCAGCCAAGACAGGGGGCGTCGGACCGGGGAGCTGTTTTTT. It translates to CASSQDRGRRTGELFF.

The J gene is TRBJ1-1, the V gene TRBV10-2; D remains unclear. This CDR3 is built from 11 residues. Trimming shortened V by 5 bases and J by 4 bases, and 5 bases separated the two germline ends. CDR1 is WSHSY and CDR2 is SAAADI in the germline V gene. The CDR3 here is CASSSSTEAFF. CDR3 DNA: TGCGCCAGCAGTTCGAGCACTGAAGCTTTCTTT.